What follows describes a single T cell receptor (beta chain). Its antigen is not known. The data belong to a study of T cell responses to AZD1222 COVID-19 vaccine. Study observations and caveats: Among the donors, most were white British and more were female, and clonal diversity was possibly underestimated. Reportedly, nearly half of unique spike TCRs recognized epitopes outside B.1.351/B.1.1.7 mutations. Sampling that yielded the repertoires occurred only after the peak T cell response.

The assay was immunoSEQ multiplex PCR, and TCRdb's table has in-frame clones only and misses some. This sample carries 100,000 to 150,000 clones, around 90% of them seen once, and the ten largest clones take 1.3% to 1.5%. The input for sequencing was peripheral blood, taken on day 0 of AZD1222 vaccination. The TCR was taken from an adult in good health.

The CDR3 here is CASSPGLTGELFF. Written as DNA, the CDR3 is TGTGCCAGCAGCCCGGGCCTCACCGGGGAGCTGTTTTTT. The chain uses TRBV9 and TRBJ2-2, with D hard to call. The CDR3 has 13 amino acids. In germline, CDR1 is SGDLS, CDR2 YYNGEE. Trimming took 4 bases from V and 4 from J, leaving 8 bases between them.